This T cell receptor beta chain comes out of a study of T cells after yellow fever vaccination. Across the whole study: For low cell numbers, libraries were made with SMART-Seq v4 Ultra Low Input.

A 5'RACE template-switching step, the method used to make TCR cDNA, added a universal primer site and UMIs. One entry per CDR3 protein, called by TCRdb with MiXCR from the 5' RACE reads. There are around 500,000 distinct CDR3 sequences in the sample; roughly 22% occur only once, and around 17% lies in the top ten. Findings of the study overall: CD4 and CD8 compartments shared a small share of clonotypes. The booster saw the reappearance of most primary-vaccination clones (roughly 96% CD4, roughly 87% CD8).

Germline CDR1 MGHRA, CDR2 YSYEKL. There are 20 residues in the CDR3. J lost 6 bases, V lost 4 bases, and 16 bases had no gene match. In the case of this clonotype: Its target is not known.

The chain has TRBV4-1 and TRBJ2-3; TRBD2 matches 16 bases. The sequence came from a young man who received the YFV17D yellow fever vaccine. The material was PBMCs, obtained approximately 22 days after the first yellow fever vaccination. The CDR3 sequence is CASSLETPGLAGGRGDTQYF. The CDR3 DNA reads TGCGCCAGCAGCCTAGAGACACCGGGACTAGCGGGGGGGCGTGGTGATACGCAGTATTTT.